The clone carrying this T cell receptor (beta chain) was seen just once. This entry is derived from a study of blood T cell repertoires in COVID-19. Across the whole study: The study drew acute and convalescent COVID-19 samples from the United States, Italy and Spain. In each case, the material was cDNA or gDNA derived from T cells, B-cell-depleted T cells, or PBMCs.

This CDR3 has 15 residues. V lost 3 bases to trimming and J lost 7 bases, with 18 bases between them. Germline loops: CDR1 KGHSH, CDR2 LQKENI. As handled by the study authors: How many nucleated cells were present was estimated from reference gene primer amplification. Sequencing used immunoSEQ multiplex PCR; TCRdb keeps in-frame clones, though not all of them. That table is the source of V, J and clone size, and D and trimming were worked out from the DNA. The sample includes about 99,000 clones, approximately 89% of them seen just once. This chain links TRBV18 with TRBJ1-1; D gene ambiguous. The origin of this receptor is a woman older than 75 in a cohort sampled during active COVID-19. Material for sequencing was peripheral blood. As DNA, the CDR3 is TGTGCCAGCTCACCCCCCCGTAGTGGAGGCGGTGAAGCTTTCTTT. Translated: CASSPPRSGGGEAFF. Using reference TRBV18 and TRBJ1-1 for the parts outside the CDR3, the full variable domain is NAGVMQNPRHLVRRRGQEARLRCSPMKGHSHVYWYRQLPEEGLKFMVYLQKENIIDESGMPKERFSAEFPKEGPSILRIQQVVRGDSAAYFCASSPPRSGGGEAFFGQGTRLTVV.